The clone carrying this T cell receptor beta chain showed up just a few times. Its antigen is not identified. Trimming stripped 4 bases from V and 0 bases from J, with 12 bases between. This CDR3 is built from 16 residues. Germline values: CDR1 SGHDN, CDR2 FVKESK. This sample is part of a study of T cells in Graves' hyperthyroidism and ophthalmopathy. Study-level results: Within blood appeared most thyroid clonotypes that had expanded above 0.001.

Using RNA transcripts as the source, TCR beta CDR3 regions were amplified. The study used the HTBI primer set for a first-round RT-PCR of the TCR CDR3. TCRdb called the multiplex PCR reads again in MiXCR, with one record for every CDR3 protein. The table shows hundreds of thousands of distinct CDR3 sequences, with around 38% occurring only once. This receptor was identified in a man younger than 30 with Graves' hyperthyroidism. The sample comprised blood. The gene calls are TRBV14 and TRBJ2-2; D uncertain. In DNA, the CDR3 is TGTGCCAGCAGCCGCCACTTGCGGTCGAACACCGGGGAGCTGTTTTTT. As protein: CASSRHLRSNTGELFF.